A single sample gave rise to the 30 T cell receptor beta chains below, sequenced in a study of neurological immune-mediated disorders. A single record per CDR3 protein comes from TCRdb applying MiXCR to the 5' RACE reads. The sample includes fewer than 40,000 distinct CDR3 sequences, 13% seen only once; the top ten take 5.2%. This sample's time point: technical triplicate 2. Specimen: CD4+ T cells from blood. Source of these receptors: a female donor with HTLV-1-associated myelopathy (HAM/TSP).

This clonotype was seen at least ten times. The chain has TRBV19 and TRBJ2-7; 8 bases fit TRBD1. This CDR3 contains 14 residues. Germline V lookup: CDR1 LNHDA, CDR2 SQIVND (reference sequence). The V and J ends lost 8 bases and 5 bases, in that order; junction bases with no gene match: 11. The CDR3 region is CASQVAQGAHEQYF. The CDR3 DNA reads TGTGCCAGTCAGGTGGCGCAGGGGGCGCACGAGCAGTACTTC.

This clonotype was seen many times. This chain uses TRBV11-2 with TRBJ2-7; D is tentatively TRBD1 or TRBD2 (6 bases each). The CDR3 has 13 residues. CDR1 is SGHAT, CDR2 FQNNGV, per germline. V lost 4 bases to trimming and J lost 6 bases, with 13 bases between them. The CDR3 is CASSSEQGGEQYF. The CDR3 DNA reads as TGTGCCAGCAGCTCCGAACAGGGAGGCGAGCAGTACTTC.

The table lists this clonotype with many counts. The rearrangement uses TRBV28 and TRBJ2-7; D may be TRBD1 or TRBD2 (5 bases each). Germline V gene sequence: CDR1 MDHEN, CDR2 SYDVKM. Trimming stripped 4 bases from V and 3 bases from J, with 10 bases between. The CDR3 covers 13 residues. Here the CDR3 reads CASSSRDLYEQYF. As DNA, the CDR3 is TGTGCCAGCAGTTCACGGGACCTCTACGAGCAGTACTTC.

The genes are TRBV29-1 and TRBJ2-7, with D possibly being TRBD2 (6 bases). Germline CDR1 and CDR2: SQVTM and ANQGSEA. V was cut by 7 bases and J by 5 bases, with 12 bases left in between. The CDR3 runs to 11 residues. CDR3 residues: CSGASGDEQYF. Written as DNA, the CDR3 is TGCAGCGGTGCGTCGGGGGACGAGCAGTACTTC.

The sample holds many counts of this clonotype. This rearrangement joins TRBV7-3 to TRBJ2-5, with 7 bases matching TRBD2. After removal of 2 bases from V and 2 bases from J, the junction contained 5 bases not matched to a gene. Germline V gene data show CDR1 as SGHTA and CDR2 as FQGTGA. The CDR3 spans 15 residues. CDR3 DNA sequence: TGTGCCAGCAGCTTAGGGCTAGCGGAACAAGAGACCCAGTACTTC. It translates to CASSLGLAEQETQYF.

The table lists this clonotype with many counts. V gene TRBV5-1 combines with J gene TRBJ2-2; D remains unclear. Per the germline V gene, CDR1 is SGHRS and CDR2 is YFSETQ. V lost 0 bases and J 4 bases, leaving 7 bases between the germline ends. The CDR3 sequence is 14 residues long. CDR3 sequence (DNA): TGCGCCAGCAGCTTGGGCCTCGGCACCGGGGAGCTGTTTTTT. This sequence encodes CASSLGLGTGELFF.

The chain is built from TRBV19 and TRBJ1-1, with D uncertain. This CDR3 region has 9 residues. Per the germline V gene, CDR1 is LNHDA and CDR2 is SQIVND (reference sequence). The germline V and J ends were trimmed by 7 bases and 6 bases, with 3 bases remaining between them. The CDR3 region is CASKAEAFF. The CDR3 coding sequence is TGTGCCAGTAAAGCTGAAGCTTTCTTT.

This clonotype occurred many times. The chain has TRBV12-3 or TRBV12-4 and TRBJ1-5; possibly TRBD1 for D (5 bases). This CDR3 is 13 amino acids long. Trimming removed 4 bases from V and 4 bases from J, with 8 bases in between. The chain's CDR3 is CASSSTVNQPQHF. In nucleotides, the CDR3 is TGTGCCAGCAGTTCGACAGTTAATCAGCCCCAGCATTTT.

This clonotype came up many times. This chain links TRBV6-5 with TRBJ1-1; no definite D call. In germline, CDR1 is MNHEY, CDR2 SVGAGI. The ends were cut back, 8 bases at V and 2 bases at J, with 15 bases in the middle. The CDR3 totals 14 residues. The CDR3 loop is CASGPGGGNTEAFF. DNA for the CDR3: TGTGCCAGCGGCCCCGGCGGCGGAAACACTGAAGCTTTCTTT.

Ten or more counts support this clonotype. The chain couples TRBV12-3 or TRBV12-4 to TRBJ1-6, with 7 bases aligning to TRBD1. Trimming took 6 bases from V and 6 from J; bases not matched to a gene: 5. This CDR3 has 14 residues. CDR3 region: CASSRGTVNSPLHF. CDR3 nucleotides: TGTGCCAGCAGCCGCGGGACAGTTAATTCACCCCTCCACTTT.

Ten or more counts support this clonotype. The V and J genes are TRBV28 and TRBJ1-1, with D possibly TRBD1 on 6 matching bases. The ends were cut back, 7 bases at V and 4 bases at J, with 10 bases in the middle. Germline V gene lookup returns CDR1 MDHEN and CDR2 SYDVKM. This CDR3 comprises 12 residues. This chain's CDR3 is CASIEGGTEAFF. CDR3 in DNA: TGTGCCAGCATAGAGGGGGGCACTGAAGCTTTCTTT.

In its sample, this clonotype was seen many times. The rearrangement links TRBV7-9 to TRBJ1-1, with D unclear. Germline CDR1 reads SEHNR; CDR2 reads FQNEAQ (reference sequence). V was clipped by 0 bases and J by 1 base, with 9 bases between them. The CDR3 has 15 residues. The CDR3 DNA reads as TGTGCCAGCAGCTTAGCGAGTAAGGAGAACACTGAAGCTTTCTTT. Translation gives CASSLASKENTEAFF.

This clonotype was counted once. This CDR3 fails to terminate in the conserved phenylalanine or tryptophan, so it likely reflects a read error. V usage is TRBV10-3 and J usage is TRBJ2-1, with D uncertain. The germline V and J ends were trimmed by 4 bases and 1 base, with 14 bases remaining between them. This CDR3 has 16 amino acids. Per germline, CDR1 ENHRY and CDR2 SYGVKD. Written as DNA, the CDR3 is TGTGCCATCAGTGGCCTATCGAAAGGATCCTACAATGAGCAGTTCGTC. As protein: CAISGLSKGSYNEQFV.

In its sample, this clonotype was seen many times. The V call is TRBV29-1, the J call TRBJ1-3, with D tentatively TRBD1 (5 bases). Per germline, CDR1 SQVTM and CDR2 ANQGSEA. V was cut by 4 bases and J by 1 base, with 14 bases left in between. CDR3 size: 15 residues. For the CDR3, the DNA is TGCAGCGTTGCCGGTGAAAGGGGATCTGGAAACACCATATATTTT. Translation: CSVAGERGSGNTIYF.

This clonotype was recorded many times. V gene TRBV7-3 combines with J gene TRBJ1-6; D is ambiguous. V was trimmed by 6 bases and J by 10 bases, leaving 16 bases between them. The CDR3 covers 14 residues. From germline, CDR1 is SGHTA and CDR2 FQGTGA. CDR3: CASSSSPPGSPLHF. The CDR3 DNA reads as TGTGCCAGCAGTAGCAGTCCGCCGGGATCACCCCTCCACTTT.

At least ten counts were recorded for this clonotype. The V call is TRBV20-1, the J call TRBJ2-1; maybe TRBD2 (5 bases). Trimming removed 6 bases at V and 4 bases at J, with 19 bases between. Germline V gives CDR1 DFQATT, CDR2 SNEGSKA (reference sequence). The length of the CDR3 is 15 residues. CDR3 in amino acids: CSAPSSDGEYNEQFF. CDR3 in DNA: TGCAGTGCACCCAGCTCCGACGGGGAATACAATGAGCAGTTCTTC.

The chain employs TRBV5-4 and TRBJ2-5; no clear D gene. This CDR3 has 15 amino acids. The V gene lost 0 bases and the J gene lost 5 bases, with 14 bases spanning the gap. In germline, CDR1 is SGHNT, CDR2 YYREEE (reference sequence). CDR3 sequence (DNA): TGTGCCAGCAGCTTGGCCGTGTCCAATGGGGAGACCCAGTACTTC. It codes for CASSLAVSNGETQYF.

In regard to this clonotype: This may stem from a read error, because a much larger clone lies one nucleotide away. V usage is TRBV12-3 or TRBV12-4 and J usage is TRBJ2-3; unclear D gene. The V end lost 6 bases, the J end lost 1 base, and 23 bases lay between the germline ends. This CDR3 is built from 18 residues. The CDR3 sequence: CASSPTPVSMIGTDTQYF. CDR3 nucleotide sequence: TGTGCCAGCAGCCCTACCCCCGTGAGTATGATAGGCACAGATACGCAGTATTTT.

This clonotype was recorded at least ten times. This chain uses TRBV6-2 or TRBV6-3 with TRBJ2-7; D may match TRBD1 or TRBD2 (5 bases each). The germline gives CDR1 MNHEY, CDR2 SVGEGT. The CDR3 contains 13 residues. V was trimmed by 7 bases and J by 2 bases, leaving 12 bases between them. The CDR3 region has the DNA TGTGCCAGCACACGGGACCGGACCTACGAGCAGTACTTC. This codes for CASTRDRTYEQYF.

This clonotype has ten or more counts. The chain is built from TRBV24-1 and TRBJ2-1; perhaps TRBD2 as D (6 bases). V was cut by 5 bases and J by 7 bases, with 11 bases left in between. CDR1 is KGHDR and CDR2 is SFDVKD in the germline V gene. The CDR3 loop spans 13 amino acids. In nucleotides, the CDR3 is TGTGCCACCAGTGTGGCAGGAGGGAATGAGCAGTTCTTC. Protein: CATSVAGGNEQFF.

There are many counts of this clonotype. The genes are TRBV12-3 or TRBV12-4 and TRBJ2-1; D uncertain. The CDR3 totals 11 residues. V lost 4 bases, J lost 10 bases, and 8 bases lay in between. The CDR3 bases are TGTGCCAGCAGTTCCCGGGCAGAGCAGTTCTTC. Translated, it gives CASSSRAEQFF.

Comment on this clonotype: It may be a read error: a sequence one base away is much more abundant. The V gene is TRBV3-1, the J gene TRBJ2-5; D is perhaps TRBD2 (6 bases). The CDR3 length is 13 residues. Germline CDR1 reads LGHDT; CDR2 reads YNNKEL (reference sequence). The V end lost 4 bases, the J end lost 4 bases, and 10 bases lay between the germline ends. The DNA of the CDR3 is TGTGCCAGCAGCCCGGGACTGGTAGAGACCCAGTACTTC. This encodes CASSPGLVETQYF.

This clonotype was detected ten times or more. This chain links TRBV3-1 with TRBJ2-1, with TRBD2 as a possible D gene (5 bases). Trimming shortened V by 3 bases and J by 5 bases, and 20 bases separated the two germline ends. CDR3 size: 17 residues. Germline V gene data show CDR1 as LGHDT and CDR2 as YNNKEL (reference sequence). CDR3: CASSQEMGAVSHNEQFF. DNA for the CDR3: TGTGCCAGCAGCCAGGAGATGGGAGCGGTATCTCACAATGAGCAGTTCTTC.

This clonotype was seen repeatedly, ten times or more. The rearrangement links TRBV3-1 to TRBJ2-7; no clear D. The germline gives CDR1 LGHDT, CDR2 YNNKEL (reference sequence). V gave up 1 base and J gave up 3 bases, with 10 bases separating them. The CDR3 loop spans 14 amino acids. This chain's CDR3 is CASSQGWQRYEQYF. As DNA, the CDR3 is TGTGCCAGCAGCCAAGGATGGCAGCGCTACGAGCAGTACTTC.

This clonotype is labeled medium-sized. The genes are TRBV4-3 and TRBJ1-5; D not resolved. Trimming removed 1 base at V and 7 bases at J, with 8 bases between. The CDR3 loop spans 13 amino acids. Germline V CDR1 and CDR2: LGHNA, YSLEER. The CDR3 region is CASSQARRQPQHF. The DNA for the CDR3 is TGCGCCAGCAGCCAAGCCCGAAGGCAGCCCCAGCATTTT.

This clonotype was seen at least ten times. One end of the junction varies from germline; a read error may be responsible. The chain recombines TRBV7-7 with TRBJ2-5, with 9 nucleotides matching TRBD1. CDR1 is SSHAT, CDR2 FNYEAQ, per germline (reference sequence). The CDR3 covers 14 residues. CDR3 coding DNA: TGTGCTAGCACTCCGGGACAGGGATTCGAGACCCAGTACTTC. Protein: CASTPGQGFETQYF.

Note on this clonotype: The limits of the CDR3 on the DNA are not certain, so only TCRdb's listed CDR3 is given. The chain couples TRBV12-3 or TRBV12-4 to TRBJ1-5; the DNA was not used to check the table's D call, TRBD1. The CDR3 extends over 20 residues, inclusive of both ends. The CDR3 loop is CASSFYICSVKVRGKQPQHF.

This clonotype was recorded many times. This rearrangement joins TRBV15 to TRBJ2-5; D is perhaps TRBD1 or TRBD2 (5 bases each). In germline, CDR1 is LNHNV, CDR2 YYDKDF (reference sequence). The CDR3 extends over 15 amino acids. Trimming stripped 0 bases from V and 2 bases from J, with 10 bases between. CDR3: CATSREGVRQETQYF. The CDR3 DNA sequence: TGTGCCACCAGCAGAGAGGGGGTCAGGCAAGAGACCCAGTACTTC.

In regard to this clonotype: Germline and junction disagree at one end, which may indicate a read error. The rearrangement joins TRBV14 to TRBJ2-7; D not resolved. The CDR3 sequence is 14 residues long. Germline-derived CDR1 and CDR2 are SGHDN and FVKESK. The CDR3 sequence: CASSPYSGSREHYF. CDR3 bases: TGTGCCAGCAGCCCCTACTCCGGGTCCCGCGAGCATTACTTC.

The chain links TRBV15 to TRBJ2-1; 10 bases line up with TRBD1. V lost 0 bases and J lost 8; bases outside the gene matches: 4. Germline loops: CDR1 LNHNV, CDR2 YYDKDF (reference sequence). The length of the CDR3 is 15 residues. The CDR3 DNA follows: TGTGCCACCAGCAGAGAGGGACAGGGGAGGGATGAGCAGTTCTTC. It specifies CATSREGQGRDEQFF.